Described below is a single T cell receptor beta chain sequence and its context. Some clones are missing from TCRdb's copy, which holds only in-frame ones; the method was immunoSEQ multiplex PCR. This sample has about 130,000 clones, with about nine tenths found just once. These data originate in a study of cytomegalovirus exposure and HLA in healthy donors. On the study more broadly: The same platform as the roughly 700 first-cohort repertoires was used for the 95 to 150 validation repertoires, a later analysis reported.

Germline CDR1 is ENHRY and CDR2 is SYGVKD. V dropped 3 bases and J dropped 0 bases, with 15 bases sitting between them. The CDR3 totals 17 residues. Sequencing was carried out using PBMCs. The clonotype was recovered from a woman aged 18-35 years in good health and CMV-seronegative. The chain carries TRBV10-3 and TRBJ1-3; no firm D call. CDR3 amino acids: CAISDPDYLISGNTIYF. The CDR3 coding sequence is TGTGCCATCAGTGACCCCGACTATCTCATCTCTGGAAACACCATATATTTT.